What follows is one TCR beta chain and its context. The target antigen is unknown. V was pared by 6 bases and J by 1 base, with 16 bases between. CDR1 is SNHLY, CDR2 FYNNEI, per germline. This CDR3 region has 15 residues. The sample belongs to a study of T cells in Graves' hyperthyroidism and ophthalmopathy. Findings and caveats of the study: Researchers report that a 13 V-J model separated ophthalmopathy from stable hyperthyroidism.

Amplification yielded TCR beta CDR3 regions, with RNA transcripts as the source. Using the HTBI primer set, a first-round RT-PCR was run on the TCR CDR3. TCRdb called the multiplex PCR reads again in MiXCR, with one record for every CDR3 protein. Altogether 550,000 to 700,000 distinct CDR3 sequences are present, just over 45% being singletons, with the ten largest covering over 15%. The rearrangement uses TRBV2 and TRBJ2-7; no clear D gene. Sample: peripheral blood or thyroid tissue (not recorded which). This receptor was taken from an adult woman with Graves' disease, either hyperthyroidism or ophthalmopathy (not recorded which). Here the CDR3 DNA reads TGTGCCAGCAGCCCGGACCCGACGCCGTCCTACGAGCAGTACTTC. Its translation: CASSPDPTPSYEQYF.